Below are 20 T cell receptor beta chains sequenced from a single sample in a study of shared clonotypes between healthy human individuals. Only in-frame clones appear in the TCRdb table, and some are missing; sequencing was by immunoSEQ multiplex PCR. This sample has millions of clones, with 85% to 95% found just once. Sample: naive CD4+ T cells from PBMCs. Subset here: CD45RA+ positively selected. The receptor source for this set is a man between 18 and 29 years old in good health. Some clones in this sample may be carry-over from other donors' samples.

The rearrangement uses TRBV4-2 and TRBJ2-2; no reliable D call. Looked up from germline, CDR1 is LGHNA and CDR2 is YNFKEQ. The CDR3 totals 14 residues. Trimming took off 6 bases at V and 4 bases at J, with 12 bases between the two ends. The CDR3: CASRAPWGTGELFF. In DNA form, the CDR3 reads TGTGCCAGCAGAGCCCCATGGGGCACCGGGGAGCTGTTTTTT.

On this clone itself: Other nucleotide sequences in the sample specify the same CDR3. The CDR3 DNA is TGTGCCAGCAGTTGGGATCGCAATCAGCCCCAGCATTTT. Amino acids: CASSWDRNQPQHF. This chain joins TRBV6-5 and TRBJ1-5; D unclear. The V gene lost 4 bases and the J gene lost 2 bases, with 6 bases spanning the gap. The CDR3 is 13 residues long. Germline loops: CDR1 MNHEY, CDR2 SVGAGI.

The chain couples TRBV7-2 to TRBJ2-3, with TRBD2 matching 7 bases. The germline V gene encodes CDR1 SGHTA and CDR2 FQGNSA. The CDR3 is 14 residues long. Losses at the gene ends were 7 bases for V and 0 bases for J; bases not matched to a gene: 4. The CDR3 sequence is CASTPGLSTDTQYF. CDR3 DNA: TGTGCCAGCACCCCGGGACTAAGCACAGATACGCAGTATTTT.

This clone was seen only once. The rearrangement links TRBV28 to TRBJ2-7; tentatively, D is TRBD2 (5 bases). V lost 2 bases to trimming and J lost 3 bases, with 14 bases between them. The germline V gene has CDR1 MDHEN and CDR2 SYDVKM. The CDR3 runs 15 residues. The CDR3 DNA reads TGTGCCAGCAGTTTAGAGGGATTACCCTTCTACGAGCAGTACTTC. This codes for CASSLEGLPFYEQYF.

The V and J genes are TRBV9 and TRBJ1-4; D call uncertain. V was trimmed by 4 bases and J by 9 bases, leaving 16 bases between them. Germline V gene lookup returns CDR1 SGDLS and CDR2 YYNGEE. The CDR3 runs to 14 residues. The CDR3 coding sequence is TGTGCCAGCAGCTCGCCCGGGCTTGGGAAAAAACTGTTTTTT. This encodes CASSSPGLGKKLFF.

A word on this clone: Within the sample, other DNA sequences also encode this same CDR3. The V and J genes are TRBV6-5 and TRBJ1-5; D perhaps matches TRBD1 (5 bases). Trimming removed 3 bases at V and 7 bases at J, with 10 bases between. Germline CDR1 is MNHEY and CDR2 is SVGAGI. The CDR3 is made up of 13 amino acids. CDR3 bases: TGTGCCAGCAGTTATGGGGGTGGCCAGCCCCAGCATTTT. Translation: CASSYGGGQPQHF.

This chain links TRBV7-3 with TRBJ2-1; D gene uncertain. The germline CDR1 and CDR2 sequences are SGHTA and FQGTGA. Deletions cut 5 bases from V and 2 bases from J, with 7 bases between. The CDR3 totals 13 residues. The CDR3 here is CASSPATYNEQFF. The CDR3 region has the DNA TGTGCCAGCAGCCCGGCTACCTACAATGAGCAGTTCTTC.

The gene calls are TRBV19 and TRBJ1-3; no clear D. V was clipped by 9 bases and J by 0 bases, with 12 bases between them. The CDR3 is 14 amino acids. Germline V gene lookup returns CDR1 LNHDA and CDR2 SQIVND (reference sequence). The CDR3 protein is CASLASFSGNTIYF. CDR3 coding DNA: TGTGCCAGCCTGGCCTCCTTCTCTGGAAACACCATATATTTT.

In the case of this clone: The same CDR3 is also encoded by other DNA sequences in this sample. CDR3 nucleotide sequence: TGTGCCAGCAGCTTAGGGGTTACTGAAGCTTTCTTT. This gives the protein CASSLGVTEAFF. The chain links TRBV11-2 to TRBJ1-1; D uncertain. Germline CDR1 reads SGHAT; CDR2 reads FQNNGV. With 1 base removed from V and 5 bases from J, the gap between germline ends came to 5 bases. The CDR3 loop spans 12 amino acids.

In this sample, this clone turned up once. V usage is TRBV6-6 and J usage is TRBJ2-7; D remains unclear. The length of the CDR3 is 11 residues. Germline loops: CDR1 MNHNY, CDR2 SVGAGI (reference sequence). Trimming cost V 6 bases and J 3 bases, with 6 bases left between them. The CDR3 DNA reads TGTGCCAGCAGGATCAACTACGAGCAGTACTTC. It encodes CASRINYEQYF.

CDR3: CASSATGGWTDTQYF. The CDR3 region has the DNA TGTGCCAGCAGCGCTACAGGGGGCTGGACAGATACGCAGTATTTT. The chain couples TRBV9 to TRBJ2-3, with 9 bases aligning to TRBD1. V was pared by 3 bases and J by 3 bases, with 5 bases of the junction left unmatched. Germline V gene data show CDR1 as SGDLS and CDR2 as YYNGEE. This CDR3 is built from 15 residues.

Concerning this clone itself: This sample also contains other DNA sequences that code for the same CDR3. This rearrangement joins TRBV2 to TRBJ1-5; 8 bases are shared with TRBD1. This CDR3 has 14 amino acids. The junction had 2 bases not matched to a gene; V was cut back by 4 bases and J by 3 bases. CDR1 and CDR2 from the germline V gene are SNHLY and FYNNEI. CDR3 residues: CASSGQGNNQPQHF. The CDR3, as DNA: TGTGCCAGCAGTGGACAGGGGAACAATCAGCCCCAGCATTTT.

The chain employs TRBV27 and TRBJ2-3, with 16 nucleotides matching TRBD2. The CDR3 consists of 19 residues. J was trimmed by 3 bases and V by 5 bases; bases with no gene match: 11. In germline, CDR1 is MNHEY, CDR2 SMNVEV (reference sequence). For the CDR3, the DNA is TGTGCCAGCAGTGGGACTAGCGGGAGGGCCGCTTTTAGTACAGATACGCAGTATTTT. Translated, it gives CASSGTSGRAAFSTDTQYF.

This rearrangement joins TRBV4-2 to TRBJ2-7, with D perhaps matching TRBD1 (6 bases). V dropped 4 bases and J dropped 6 bases, with 19 bases sitting between them. The CDR3 totals 15 residues. CDR1 is LGHNA, CDR2 YNFKEQ, per germline. The CDR3 protein is CASSRRLQGLGEQYF. CDR3 nucleotide sequence: TGTGCCAGCAGCCGCCGATTACAGGGCCTTGGCGAGCAGTACTTC.

The gene calls are TRBV11-2 and TRBJ2-7, with a possible D match to TRBD1 (6 bases). Germline V gene lookup returns CDR1 SGHAT and CDR2 FQNNGV. The CDR3 totals 14 residues. Trimming pared 2 bases from V and 2 bases from J, leaving 10 bases between. This CDR3 reads CASSLTTGTYEQYF. DNA of the CDR3: TGTGCCAGCAGCTTAACGACAGGCACCTACGAGCAGTACTTC.

About this clone itself: Other DNA sequences within the sample encode an identical CDR3. The rearrangement joins TRBV11-3 to TRBJ2-2; D is uncertain. The V gene lost 1 base and the J gene lost 5 bases, with 5 bases spanning the gap. CDR1 and CDR2 (germline): SGHNT, YENEEA. This CDR3 is 13 amino acids long. The CDR3 protein is CASSLVRTGELFF. DNA of the CDR3: TGTGCCAGCAGCTTAGTGAGGACCGGGGAGCTGTTTTTT.

CDR3 in amino acids: CASRTGTSDLYEQYF. CDR3 bases: TGTGCCAGCAGGACCGGGACTAGCGACCTCTACGAGCAGTACTTC. The chain carries TRBV5-4 and TRBJ2-7; 10 bases agree with TRBD2. The CDR3 consists of 15 residues. Germline CDR1 reads SGHNT; CDR2 reads YYREEE (reference sequence). Losses at the gene ends were 5 bases for V and 3 bases for J; bases not matched to a gene: 8.

The V call is TRBV28, the J call TRBJ2-1; no clear D gene. Trimming stripped 6 bases from V and 1 base from J, with 16 bases between. The CDR3 length is 16 residues. Germline-derived CDR1 and CDR2 are MDHEN and SYDVKM. The CDR3 sequence is CASSNQNPGSYNEQFF. CDR3 nucleotides: TGTGCCAGCAGCAACCAAAACCCTGGATCCTACAATGAGCAGTTCTTC. The full variable domain, in which reference TRBV28 and TRBJ2-1 provide the parts outside the CDR3, is DVKVTQSSRYLVKRTGEKVFLECVQDMDHENMFWYRQDPGLGLRLIYFSYDVKMKEKGDIPEGYSVSREKKERFSLILESASTNQTSMYLCASSNQNPGSYNEQFFGPGTRLTVL.

The chain links TRBV14 to TRBJ2-1; D is tentatively TRBD1 or TRBD2 (5 bases each). CDR3 length equals 16 residues. Trimming shortened V by 3 bases and J by 4 bases, and 16 bases separated the two germline ends. Germline CDR1 is SGHDN and CDR2 is FVKESK. As DNA, the CDR3 is TGTGCCAGCAGCCACGAGGGGCAGGGATCATACAATGAGCAGTTCTTC. As protein: CASSHEGQGSYNEQFF.

The rearrangement links TRBV6-6 to TRBJ1-1, with D unclear. The length of the CDR3 is 12 residues. With 5 bases removed from V and 5 bases from J, the gap between germline ends came to 9 bases. Germline loops: CDR1 MNHNY, CDR2 SVGAGI (reference sequence). The CDR3 loop is CASSKGWTEAFF. The CDR3 DNA is TGTGCCAGCAGTAAGGGATGGACTGAAGCTTTCTTT.